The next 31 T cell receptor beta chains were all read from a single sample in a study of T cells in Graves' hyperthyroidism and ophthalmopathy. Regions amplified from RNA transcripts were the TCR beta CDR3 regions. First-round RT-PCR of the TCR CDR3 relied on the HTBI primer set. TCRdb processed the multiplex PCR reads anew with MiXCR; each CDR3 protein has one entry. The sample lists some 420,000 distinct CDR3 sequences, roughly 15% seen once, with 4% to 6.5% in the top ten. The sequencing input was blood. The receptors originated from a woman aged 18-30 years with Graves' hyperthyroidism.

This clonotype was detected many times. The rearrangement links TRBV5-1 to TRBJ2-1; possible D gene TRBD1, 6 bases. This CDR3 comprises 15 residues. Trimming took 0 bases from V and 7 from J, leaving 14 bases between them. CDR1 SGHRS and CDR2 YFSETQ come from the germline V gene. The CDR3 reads CASSLVQGLGNEQFF. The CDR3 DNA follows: TGCGCCAGCAGCTTGGTTCAGGGGCTCGGGAATGAGCAGTTCTTC.

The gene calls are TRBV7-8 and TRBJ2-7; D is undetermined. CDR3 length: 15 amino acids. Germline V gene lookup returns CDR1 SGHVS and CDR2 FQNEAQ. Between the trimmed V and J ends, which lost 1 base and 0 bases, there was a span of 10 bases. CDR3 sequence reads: CASSLVGESSYEQYF. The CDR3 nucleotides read TGTGCCAGCAGCTTAGTTGGGGAAAGCTCCTACGAGCAGTACTTC.

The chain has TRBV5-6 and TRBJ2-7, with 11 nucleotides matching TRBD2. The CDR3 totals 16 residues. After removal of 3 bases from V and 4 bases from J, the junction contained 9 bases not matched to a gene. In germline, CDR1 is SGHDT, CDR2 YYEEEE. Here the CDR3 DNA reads TGTGCCAGCAGCTCCATTAGCGGGAGGGGACTATACGAGCAGTACTTC. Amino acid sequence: CASSSISGRGLYEQYF.

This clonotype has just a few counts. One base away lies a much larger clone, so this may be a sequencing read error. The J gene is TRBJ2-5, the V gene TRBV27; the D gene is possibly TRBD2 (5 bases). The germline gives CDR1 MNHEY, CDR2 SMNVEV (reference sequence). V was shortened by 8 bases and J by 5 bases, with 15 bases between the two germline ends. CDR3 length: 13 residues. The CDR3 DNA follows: TGTGCCAGCGGTCCCTATCCGGGGGAGACCCAGTACTTC. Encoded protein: CASGPYPGETQYF.

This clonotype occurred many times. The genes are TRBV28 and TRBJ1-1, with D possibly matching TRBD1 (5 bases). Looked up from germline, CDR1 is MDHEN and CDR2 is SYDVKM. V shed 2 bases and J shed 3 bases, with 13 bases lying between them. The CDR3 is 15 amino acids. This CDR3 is CASSLRLPGDTEAFF. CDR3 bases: TGTGCCAGCAGTTTACGTCTCCCGGGGGACACTGAAGCTTTCTTT.

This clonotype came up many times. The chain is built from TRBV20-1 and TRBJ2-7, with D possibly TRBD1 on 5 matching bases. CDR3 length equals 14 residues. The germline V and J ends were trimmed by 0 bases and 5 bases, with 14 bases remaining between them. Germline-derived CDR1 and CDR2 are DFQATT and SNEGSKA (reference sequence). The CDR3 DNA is TGCAGTGCTAGAGATCGGCAGGGTCGCAACGAGCAGTACTTC. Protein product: CSARDRQGRNEQYF.

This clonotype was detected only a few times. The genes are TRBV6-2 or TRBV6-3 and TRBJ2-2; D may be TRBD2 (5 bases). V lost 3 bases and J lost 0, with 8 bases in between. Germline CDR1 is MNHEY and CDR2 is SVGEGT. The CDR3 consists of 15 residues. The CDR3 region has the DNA TGTGCCAGCAGTTATTTCGGGGCGAACACCGGGGAGCTGTTTTTT. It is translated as CASSYFGANTGELFF.

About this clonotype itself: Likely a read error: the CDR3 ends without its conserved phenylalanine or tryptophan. CDR3 amino acids: CASSPSELAGPGETQYL. CDR3 coding DNA: TGCGCCAGCAGCCCATCGGAACTAGCGGGGCCGGGAGAGACCCAGTACCTC. This chain joins TRBV4-3 and TRBJ2-5; TRBD2 agrees at 10 bases. The V segment lost 4 bases and the J segment 4 bases; nucleotides outside the gene matches: 12. CDR1 is LGHNA and CDR2 is YSLEER in the germline V gene. This CDR3 contains 17 residues.

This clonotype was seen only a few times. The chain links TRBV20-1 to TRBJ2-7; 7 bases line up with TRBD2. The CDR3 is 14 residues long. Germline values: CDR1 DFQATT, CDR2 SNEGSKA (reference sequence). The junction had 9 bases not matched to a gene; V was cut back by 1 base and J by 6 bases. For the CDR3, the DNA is TGCAGTGCTAGAGGTACAGCGGGATCTCTCGAGCAGTACTTC. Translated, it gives CSARGTAGSLEQYF.

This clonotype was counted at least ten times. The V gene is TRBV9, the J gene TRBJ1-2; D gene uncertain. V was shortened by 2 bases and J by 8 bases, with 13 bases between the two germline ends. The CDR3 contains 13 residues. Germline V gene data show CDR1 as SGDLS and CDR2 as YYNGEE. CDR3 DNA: TGTGCCAGCAGCGTGGAGACGGGGAGAGGCTACACCTTC. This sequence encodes CASSVETGRGYTF.

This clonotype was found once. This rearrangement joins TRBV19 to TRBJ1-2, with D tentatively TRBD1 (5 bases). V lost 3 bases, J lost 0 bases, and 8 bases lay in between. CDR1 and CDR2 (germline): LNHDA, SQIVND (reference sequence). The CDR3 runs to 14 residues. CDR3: CASSMGLTNYGYTF. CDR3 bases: TGTGCCAGTAGTATGGGACTCACTAACTATGGCTACACCTTC.

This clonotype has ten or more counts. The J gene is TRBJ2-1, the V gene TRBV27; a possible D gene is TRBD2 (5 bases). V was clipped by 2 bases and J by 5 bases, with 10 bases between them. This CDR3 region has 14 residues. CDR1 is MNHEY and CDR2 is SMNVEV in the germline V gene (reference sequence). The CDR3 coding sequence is TGTGCCAGCAGTTTACTCGGGAATCACAATGAGCAGTTCTTC. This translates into CASSLLGNHNEQFF.

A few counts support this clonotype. The chain's CDR3 is CASSLGRENYGYTF. DNA for the CDR3: TGTGCCAGCAGCTTAGGCCGGGAAAACTATGGCTACACCTTC. The chain carries TRBV7-2 and TRBJ1-2; D unresolved. The germline V gene encodes CDR1 SGHTA and CDR2 FQGNSA. There are 14 residues in the CDR3. Trimming took 1 base from V and 2 from J, leaving 8 bases between them.

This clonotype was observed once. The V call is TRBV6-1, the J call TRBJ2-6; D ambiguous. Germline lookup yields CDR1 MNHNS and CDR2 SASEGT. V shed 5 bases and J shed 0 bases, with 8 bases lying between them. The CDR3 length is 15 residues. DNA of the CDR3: TGTGCCAGCAGTCCCACATCCTCTGGGGCCAACGTCCTGACTTTC. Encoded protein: CASSPTSSGANVLTF.

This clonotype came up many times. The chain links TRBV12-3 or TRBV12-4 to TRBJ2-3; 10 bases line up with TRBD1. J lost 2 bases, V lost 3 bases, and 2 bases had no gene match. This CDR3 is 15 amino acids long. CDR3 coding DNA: TGTGCCAGCAGTTTTGGGACAGGGGTCACAGATACGCAGTATTTT. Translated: CASSFGTGVTDTQYF.

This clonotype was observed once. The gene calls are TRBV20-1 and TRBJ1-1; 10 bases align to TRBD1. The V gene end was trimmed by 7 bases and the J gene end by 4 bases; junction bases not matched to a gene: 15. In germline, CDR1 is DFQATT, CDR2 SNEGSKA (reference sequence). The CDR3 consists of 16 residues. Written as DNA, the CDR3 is TGCAGTGTAAGCCCGGGACAGGGGCGGAGTAGCACTGAAGCTTTCTTT. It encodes CSVSPGQGRSSTEAFF.

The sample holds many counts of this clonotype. Written as DNA, the CDR3 is TGTGCCAGCAGCAGGACAGGGAGCTCACCCCTCCACTTT. Protein: CASSRTGSSPLHF. The chain carries TRBV11-2 and TRBJ1-6; 8 bases align to TRBD1. With 5 bases clipped from V and 10 bases from J, the junction kept 4 bases outside the gene matches. The CDR3 is made up of 13 amino acids. CDR1 SGHAT and CDR2 FQNNGV come from the germline V gene.

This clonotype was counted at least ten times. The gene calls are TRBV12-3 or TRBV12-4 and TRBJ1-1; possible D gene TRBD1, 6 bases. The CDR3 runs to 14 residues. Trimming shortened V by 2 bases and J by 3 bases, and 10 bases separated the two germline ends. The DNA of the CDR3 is TGTGCCAGCAGTTTAACCGGGACACACACTGAAGCTTTCTTT. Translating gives CASSLTGTHTEAFF.

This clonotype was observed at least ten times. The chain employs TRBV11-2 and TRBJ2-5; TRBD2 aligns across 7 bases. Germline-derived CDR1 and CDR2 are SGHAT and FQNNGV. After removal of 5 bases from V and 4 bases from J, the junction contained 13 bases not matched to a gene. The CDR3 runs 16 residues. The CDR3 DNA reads TGTGCCAGCAGCCCGAGACTAGCTGGGTTTGGAGAGACCCAGTACTTC. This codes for CASSPRLAGFGETQYF.

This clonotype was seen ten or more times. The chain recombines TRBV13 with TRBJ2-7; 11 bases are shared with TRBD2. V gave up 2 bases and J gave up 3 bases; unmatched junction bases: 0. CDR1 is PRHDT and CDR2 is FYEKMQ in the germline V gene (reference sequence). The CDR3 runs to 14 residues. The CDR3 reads CASSLTSGGYEQYF. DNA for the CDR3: TGTGCCAGCAGCTTAACTAGCGGGGGCTACGAGCAGTACTTC.

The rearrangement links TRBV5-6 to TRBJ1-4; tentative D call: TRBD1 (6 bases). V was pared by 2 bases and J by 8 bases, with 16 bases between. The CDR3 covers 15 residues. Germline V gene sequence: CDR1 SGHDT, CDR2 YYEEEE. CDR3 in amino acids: CASSLHRARGEKLFF. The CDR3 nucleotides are TGTGCCAGCAGCTTACACAGGGCAAGGGGCGAAAAACTGTTTTTT.

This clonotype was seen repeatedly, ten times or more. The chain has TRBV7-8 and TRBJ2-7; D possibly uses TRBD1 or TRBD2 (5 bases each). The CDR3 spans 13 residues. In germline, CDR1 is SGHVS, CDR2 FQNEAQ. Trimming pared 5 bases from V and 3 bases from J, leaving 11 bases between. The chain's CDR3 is CASSLRDGYEQYF. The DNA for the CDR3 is TGTGCCAGCAGCCTCCGGGACGGCTACGAGCAGTACTTC.

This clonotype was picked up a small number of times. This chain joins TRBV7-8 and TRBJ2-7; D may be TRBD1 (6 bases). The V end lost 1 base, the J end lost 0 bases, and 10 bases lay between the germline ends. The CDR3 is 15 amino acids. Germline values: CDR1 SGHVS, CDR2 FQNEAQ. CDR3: CASSLGGTSSYEQYF. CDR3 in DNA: TGTGCCAGCAGCTTAGGGGGGACAAGCTCCTACGAGCAGTACTTC.

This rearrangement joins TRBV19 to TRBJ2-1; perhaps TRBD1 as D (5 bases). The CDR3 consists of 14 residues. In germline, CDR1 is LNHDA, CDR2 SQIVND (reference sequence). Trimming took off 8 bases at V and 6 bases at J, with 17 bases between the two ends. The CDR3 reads CASEAKGLFNEQFF. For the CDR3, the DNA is TGTGCCAGTGAGGCTAAGGGGTTGTTCAATGAGCAGTTCTTC.

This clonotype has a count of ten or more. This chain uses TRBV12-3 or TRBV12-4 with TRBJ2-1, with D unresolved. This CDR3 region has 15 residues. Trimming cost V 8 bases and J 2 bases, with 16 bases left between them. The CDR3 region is CASSWYAPAYNEQFF. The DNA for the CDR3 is TGTGCCAGCTCGTGGTACGCGCCGGCCTACAATGAGCAGTTCTTC.

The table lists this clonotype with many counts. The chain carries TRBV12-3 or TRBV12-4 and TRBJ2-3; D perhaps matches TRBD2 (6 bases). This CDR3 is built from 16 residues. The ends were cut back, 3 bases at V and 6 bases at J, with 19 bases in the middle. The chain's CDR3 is CASSFYGGFGADTQYF. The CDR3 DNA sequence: TGTGCCAGCAGTTTCTATGGGGGGTTTGGAGCGGATACGCAGTATTTT.

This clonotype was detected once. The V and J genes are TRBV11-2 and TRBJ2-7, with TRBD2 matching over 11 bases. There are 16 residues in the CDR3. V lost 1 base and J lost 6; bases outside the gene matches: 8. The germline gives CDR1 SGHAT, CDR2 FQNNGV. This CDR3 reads CASSLVRLAGGGEQYF. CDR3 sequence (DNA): TGTGCCAGCAGCTTAGTGCGCCTAGCGGGAGGTGGCGAGCAGTACTTC.

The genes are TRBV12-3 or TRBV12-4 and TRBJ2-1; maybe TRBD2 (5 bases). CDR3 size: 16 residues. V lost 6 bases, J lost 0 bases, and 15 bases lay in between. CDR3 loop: CASRSAGLSSYNEQFF. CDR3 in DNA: TGTGCCAGCAGGTCGGCGGGCCTGAGCTCCTACAATGAGCAGTTCTTC.

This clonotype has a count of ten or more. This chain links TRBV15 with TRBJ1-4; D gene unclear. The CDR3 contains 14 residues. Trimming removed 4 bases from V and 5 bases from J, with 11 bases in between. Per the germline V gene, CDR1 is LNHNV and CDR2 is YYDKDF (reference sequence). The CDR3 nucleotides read TGTGCCACCAGCACCGCTCTAGGGAATGAAAAACTGTTTTTT. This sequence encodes CATSTALGNEKLFF.

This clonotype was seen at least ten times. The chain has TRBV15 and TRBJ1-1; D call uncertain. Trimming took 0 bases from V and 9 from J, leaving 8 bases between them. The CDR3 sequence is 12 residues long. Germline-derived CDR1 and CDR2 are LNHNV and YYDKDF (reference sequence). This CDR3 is CATSRDNRQAFF. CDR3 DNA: TGTGCCACCAGCAGAGATAACAGACAAGCTTTCTTT.

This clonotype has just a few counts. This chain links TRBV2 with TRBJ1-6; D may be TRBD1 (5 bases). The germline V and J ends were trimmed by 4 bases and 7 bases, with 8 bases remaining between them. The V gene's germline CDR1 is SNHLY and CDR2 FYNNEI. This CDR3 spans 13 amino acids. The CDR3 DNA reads TGTGCCAGCAGTGGACAGCAAAATTCACCCCTCCACTTT. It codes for CASSGQQNSPLHF.